This TCR beta chain was recorded in a study of read filtering for tumor transcriptome and immune sequencing. Looking at the study overall: IR-seq gave about 3.5 to 10.27 million TCR reads per sample; RNA-seq gave roughly 80 to 1273.

Molecular barcoded adaptors covering alpha/delta and beta/gamma chains were used on roughly 370 ng RNA. TCRdb called the reads again in MiXCR, with one record for every CDR3 protein. Here the sample spans 100,000 to 150,000 distinct CDR3 sequences, approximately 12% being singletons. At the time of active disease, bone marrow was collected from every patient. This clonotype was recorded many times. The CDR3 runs 15 residues. Germline loops: CDR1 SGHRS, CDR2 YFSETQ. V shed 4 bases and J shed 3 bases, with 16 bases lying between them. The material sequenced was a population of CD138-negative cells sorted from bone marrow. This receptor was obtained from a donor aged 40 or older with multiple myeloma. The J gene is TRBJ2-5, the V gene TRBV5-1; TRBD1 might be the D (6 bases). This CDR3 is CASSIQGGSEETQYF. CDR3 nucleotide sequence: TGCGCCAGCAGCATACAGGGTGGATCGGAAGAGACCCAGTACTTC. Supplemented by reference TRBV5-1 and TRBJ2-5, the full variable domain reads KAGVTQTPRYLIKTRGQQVTLSCSPISGHRSVSWYQQTPGQGLQFLFEYFSETQRNKGNFPGRFSGRQFSNSRSEMNVSTLELGDSALYLCASSIQGGSEETQYFGPGTRLLVL.